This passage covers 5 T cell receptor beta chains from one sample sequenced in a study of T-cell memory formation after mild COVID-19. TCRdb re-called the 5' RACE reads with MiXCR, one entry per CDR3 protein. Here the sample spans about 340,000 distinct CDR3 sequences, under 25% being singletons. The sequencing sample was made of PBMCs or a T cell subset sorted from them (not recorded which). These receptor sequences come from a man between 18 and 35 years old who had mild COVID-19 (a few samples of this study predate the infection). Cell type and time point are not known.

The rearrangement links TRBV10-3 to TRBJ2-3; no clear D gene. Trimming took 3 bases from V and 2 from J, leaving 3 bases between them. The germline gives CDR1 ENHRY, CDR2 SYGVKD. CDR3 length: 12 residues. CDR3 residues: CAISDYTDTQYF. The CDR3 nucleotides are TGTGCCATCAGTGACTACACAGATACGCAGTATTTT.

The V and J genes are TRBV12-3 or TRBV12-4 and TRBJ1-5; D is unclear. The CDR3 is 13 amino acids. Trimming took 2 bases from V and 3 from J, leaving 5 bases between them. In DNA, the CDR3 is TGTGCCAGCAGTTTATCCCCCAATCAGCCCCAGCATTTT. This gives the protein CASSLSPNQPQHF.

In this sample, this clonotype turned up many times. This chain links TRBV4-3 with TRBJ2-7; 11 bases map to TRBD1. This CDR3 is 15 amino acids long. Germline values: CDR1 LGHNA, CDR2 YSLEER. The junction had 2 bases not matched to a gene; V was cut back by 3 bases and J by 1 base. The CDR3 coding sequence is TGCGCCAGCAGCCACGGGACAGGGGGTTCCTACGAGCAGTACTTC. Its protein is CASSHGTGGSYEQYF.

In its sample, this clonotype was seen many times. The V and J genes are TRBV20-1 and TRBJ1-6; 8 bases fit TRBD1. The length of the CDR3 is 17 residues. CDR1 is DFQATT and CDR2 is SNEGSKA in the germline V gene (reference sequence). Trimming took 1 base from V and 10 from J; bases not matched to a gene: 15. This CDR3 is CSARGLGQGSSRSPLHF. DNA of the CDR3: TGCAGTGCTAGAGGACTTGGACAGGGAAGTTCGCGGTCACCCCTCCACTTT.

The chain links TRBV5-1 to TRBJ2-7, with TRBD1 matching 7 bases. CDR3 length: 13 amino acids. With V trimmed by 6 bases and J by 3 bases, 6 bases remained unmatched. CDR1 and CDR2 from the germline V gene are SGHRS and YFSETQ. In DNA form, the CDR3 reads TGCGCCAGCACCGACAGGGTCCTCTACGAGCAGTACTTC. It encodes CASTDRVLYEQYF.